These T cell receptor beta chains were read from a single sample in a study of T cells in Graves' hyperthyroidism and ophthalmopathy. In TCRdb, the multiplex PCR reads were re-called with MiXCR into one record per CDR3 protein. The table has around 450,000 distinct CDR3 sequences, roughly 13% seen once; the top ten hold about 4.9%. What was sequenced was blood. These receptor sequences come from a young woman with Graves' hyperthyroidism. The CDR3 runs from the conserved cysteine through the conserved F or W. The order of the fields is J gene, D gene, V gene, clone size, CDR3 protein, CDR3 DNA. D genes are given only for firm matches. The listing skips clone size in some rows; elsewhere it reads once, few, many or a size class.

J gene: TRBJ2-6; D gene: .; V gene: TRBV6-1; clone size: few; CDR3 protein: CASSELTATGANVLTF; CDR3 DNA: TGTGCCAGCAGTGAACTCACAGCGACAGGGGCCAACGTCCTGACTTTC
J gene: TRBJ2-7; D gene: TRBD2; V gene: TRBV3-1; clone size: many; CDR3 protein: CASSQVTSGTGQYF; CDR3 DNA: TGTGCCAGCAGCCAAGTTACTAGCGGCACTGGGCAGTACTTC
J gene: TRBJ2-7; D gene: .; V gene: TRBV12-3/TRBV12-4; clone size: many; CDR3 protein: CASSSGTREQYF; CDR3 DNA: TGTGCCAGCAGTTCGGGCACCCGCGAGCAGTACTTC
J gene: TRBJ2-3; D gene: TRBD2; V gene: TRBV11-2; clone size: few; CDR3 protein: CASSLVREVSDTQYF; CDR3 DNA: TGTGCCAGCAGCTTAGTGCGGGAGGTATCAGATACGCAGTATTTT
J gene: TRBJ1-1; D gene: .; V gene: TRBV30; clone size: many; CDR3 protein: CACWTTPEIINTEAFF; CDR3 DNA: TGTGCCTGTTGGACAACACCAGAAATAATTAACACTGAAGCTTTCTTT
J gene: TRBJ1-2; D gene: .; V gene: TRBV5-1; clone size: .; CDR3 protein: CASSLEGSPYGYTF; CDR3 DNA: TGCGCCAGCAGCTTGGAGGGCAGCCCCTATGGCTACACCTTC
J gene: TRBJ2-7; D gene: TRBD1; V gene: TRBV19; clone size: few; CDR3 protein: CASSIVGQGAGEQYF; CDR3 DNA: TGTGCCAGTAGTATCGTAGGACAGGGGGCCGGGGAGCAGTACTTC
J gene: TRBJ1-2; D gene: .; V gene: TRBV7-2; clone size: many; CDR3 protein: CASSIGGQSFYGYTF; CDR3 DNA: TGTGCCAGCAGCATTGGAGGACAGTCCTTCTATGGCTACACCTTC
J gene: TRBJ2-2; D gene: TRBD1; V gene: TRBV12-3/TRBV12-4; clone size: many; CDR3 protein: CASSTGQGRPGELFF; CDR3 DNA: TGTGCCAGCAGTACTGGACAGGGGAGGCCCGGGGAGCTGTTTTTT
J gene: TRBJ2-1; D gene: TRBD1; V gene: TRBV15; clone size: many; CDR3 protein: CATSAGTGGYNEQFF; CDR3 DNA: TGTGCCACCAGTGCCGGGACAGGGGGCTACAATGAGCAGTTCTTC
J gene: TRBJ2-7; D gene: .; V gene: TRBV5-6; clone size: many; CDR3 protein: CASSLDRRERTYEQYF; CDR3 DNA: TGTGCCAGCAGCTTGGACCGACGGGAAAGGACCTACGAGCAGTACTTC